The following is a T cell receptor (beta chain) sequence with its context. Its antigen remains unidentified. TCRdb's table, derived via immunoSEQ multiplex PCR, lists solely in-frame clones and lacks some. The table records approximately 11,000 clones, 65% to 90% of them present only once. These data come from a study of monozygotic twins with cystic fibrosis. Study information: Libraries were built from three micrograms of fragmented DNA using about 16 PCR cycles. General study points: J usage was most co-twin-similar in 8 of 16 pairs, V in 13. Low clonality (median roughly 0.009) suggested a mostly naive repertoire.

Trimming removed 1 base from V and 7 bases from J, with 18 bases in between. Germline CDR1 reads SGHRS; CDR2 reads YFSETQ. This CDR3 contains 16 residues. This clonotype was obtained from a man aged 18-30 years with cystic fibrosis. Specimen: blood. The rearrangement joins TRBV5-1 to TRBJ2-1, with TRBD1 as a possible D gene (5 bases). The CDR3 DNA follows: TGCGCCAGCAGCTTGAGTCGCCCAAGCCAGGGAAATGAGCAGTTCTTC. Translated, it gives CASSLSRPSQGNEQFF.